This TCR beta chain was captured in a study of CD8 T cells in Susac syndrome. Per germline, CDR1 MNHNS and CDR2 SASEGT. This CDR3 has 16 amino acids. Trimming stripped 0 bases from V and 6 bases from J, with 15 bases between. When the RNA was reverse transcribed, random hexamers were used with an input of about 0.45 to 1 ug. The CDR3 of TCR beta was amplified by immunoSEQ multiplex PCR across 54 Vbeta and 13 Jbeta. Via MiXCR, TCRdb re-called the immunoSEQ multiplex PCR reads, giving one row per CDR3 protein. Among roughly 190,000 distinct CDR3 sequences listed, 90% to 95% were seen once. The TCR was taken from a human donor in good health. The chain couples TRBV6-1 to TRBJ1-5, with D possibly being TRBD1 (6 bases). The sample comprised CD4+ T cells from PBMCs. CDR3 sequence: CASSEAPGAGSQPQHF. The CDR3 bases are TGTGCCAGCAGTGAAGCCCCAGGGGCTGGATCTCAGCCCCAGCATTTT.